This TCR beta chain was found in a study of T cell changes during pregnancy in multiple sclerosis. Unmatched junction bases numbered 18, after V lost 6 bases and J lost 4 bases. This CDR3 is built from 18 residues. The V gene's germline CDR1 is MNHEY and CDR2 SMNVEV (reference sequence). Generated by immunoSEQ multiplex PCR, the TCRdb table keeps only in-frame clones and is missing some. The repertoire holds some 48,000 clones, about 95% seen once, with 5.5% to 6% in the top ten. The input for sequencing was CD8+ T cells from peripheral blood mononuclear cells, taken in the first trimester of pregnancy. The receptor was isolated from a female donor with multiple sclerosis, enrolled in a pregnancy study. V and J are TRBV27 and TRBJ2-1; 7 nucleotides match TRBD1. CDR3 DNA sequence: TGTGCCAGCAGCACCGCCGGCCAAGGACAGGCCCCTTACAATGAGCAGTTCTTC. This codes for CASSTAGQGQAPYNEQFF.